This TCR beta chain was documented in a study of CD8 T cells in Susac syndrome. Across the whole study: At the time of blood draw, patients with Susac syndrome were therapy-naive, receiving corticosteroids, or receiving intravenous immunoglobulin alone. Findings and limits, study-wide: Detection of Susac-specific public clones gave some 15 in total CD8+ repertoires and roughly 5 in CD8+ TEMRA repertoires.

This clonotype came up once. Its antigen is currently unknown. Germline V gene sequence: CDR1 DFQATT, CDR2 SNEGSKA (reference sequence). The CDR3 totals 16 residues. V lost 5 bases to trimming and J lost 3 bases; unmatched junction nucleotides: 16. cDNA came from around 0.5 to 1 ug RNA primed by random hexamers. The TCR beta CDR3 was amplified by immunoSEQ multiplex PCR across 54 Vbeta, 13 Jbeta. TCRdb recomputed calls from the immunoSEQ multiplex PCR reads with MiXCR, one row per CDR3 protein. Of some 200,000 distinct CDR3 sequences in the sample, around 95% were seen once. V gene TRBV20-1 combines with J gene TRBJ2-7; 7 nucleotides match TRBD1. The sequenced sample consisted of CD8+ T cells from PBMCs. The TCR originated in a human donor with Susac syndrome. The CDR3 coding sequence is TGCAGTGCTGAAGATCCAGCGACAAGACAGGGCTACGAGCAGTACTTC. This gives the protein CSAEDPATRQGYEQYF.